This T cell receptor beta chain was sequenced in a study of CXCR3-negative and CXCR3-positive naive CD8 T cells. General study results and limits: Memory CD8+ cells had much lower diversity, and both naive subsets had comparably high diversity. Naive cells that were CXCR3-negative or CXCR3-positive used TRBV-TRBJ genes alike, while memory cells diverged. TRB CDR3 properties were used to infer TCR strength, and surface CD5 was comparable between naive subsets. Higher TRB CDR3 hydrophobicity marked CXCR3-positive naive cells relative to CXCR3-negative naive cells.

Preparation of TRB cDNA libraries relied on 5' RACE carrying UMI labels. One entry per CDR3 protein, without DNA, is what TCRdb gives after re-calling the 5' RACE reads. The sample includes more than 100,000 distinct CDR3 sequences. Definition of naive CD8+ T cells rested on a CD45RO-CCR7+CD27+CD95- profile. The CDR3 has 13 residues. From germline, CDR1 is LNHDA and CDR2 SQIVND (reference sequence). As for this clonotype: Its antigen is currently unknown.

The chain carries TRBV19 and TRBJ2-4; TCRdb reports TRBD1, a call that lacks DNA to check it against. This receptor was taken from a human donor in good health. Some clones in this sample may be carry-over from other donors' samples. The specimen was naive CXCR3+ CD8+ T cells from blood. The subset denotes: CD45RO-CCR7+CD27+CD95- naive CD8+ T cells expressing CXCR3 (TNR3+). This CDR3 reads CASLGQSKNIQYF.